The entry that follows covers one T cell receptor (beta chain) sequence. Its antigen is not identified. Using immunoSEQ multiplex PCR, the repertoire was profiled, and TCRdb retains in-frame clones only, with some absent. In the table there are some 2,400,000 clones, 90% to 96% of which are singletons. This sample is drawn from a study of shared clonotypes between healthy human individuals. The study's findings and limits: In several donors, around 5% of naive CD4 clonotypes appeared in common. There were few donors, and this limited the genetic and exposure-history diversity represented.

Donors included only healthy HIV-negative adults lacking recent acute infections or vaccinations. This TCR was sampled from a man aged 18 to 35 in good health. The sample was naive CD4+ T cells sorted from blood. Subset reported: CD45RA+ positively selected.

Written as DNA, the CDR3 is TGCAGCGTGGTCGCGGGACTAGCGAACAATGAGCAGTTCTTC. Its protein product is CSVVAGLANNEQFF. The rearrangement uses TRBV29-1 and TRBJ2-1, with 10 bases lining up with TRBD2. J was trimmed by 5 bases and V by 6 bases; bases with no gene match: 7. This CDR3 spans 14 amino acids. Per the germline V gene, CDR1 is SQVTM and CDR2 is ANQGSEA.